This T cell receptor beta chain was recorded in a study of cytomegalovirus exposure and HLA in healthy donors. The primer mix had 60 Vbeta and 13 Jbeta primers. TCRdb's copy holds only in-frame clones and misses some; the assay was immunoSEQ multiplex PCR. The sample table includes approximately 100,000 clones. General study points: What a later analysis reportedly showed was that an Asian-associated ancestry cluster had fewer N-insertions than the roughly 720-donor mean. The likely origin of a cluster of highly shared sequence variants was a sequencing artifact. The analysis excluded some indistinguishable V segments, including TRBV6-2 and TRBV6-3. The study put some 150 TCR beta chains on its list as cytomegalovirus-associated.

In regard to this clone: The target antigen is unknown.

CDR1 is MNHNS, CDR2 SASEGT, per germline. Unmatched junction bases numbered 7, after V lost 8 bases and J lost 7 bases. The length of the CDR3 is 13 residues. Specimen: PBMCs. This clonotype originated in a man in his fifties or sixties in good health and CMV-seropositive. The V gene is TRBV6-1, the J gene TRBJ1-5; TRBD1 agrees at 8 bases. The CDR3 spells CASRGTGGQPQHF. The CDR3 region has the DNA TGTGCCAGCCGGGGGACAGGTGGGCAGCCCCAGCATTTT.